Listed here are 21 T cell receptor beta chains from one sample, sequenced in a study of T cell changes during pregnancy in multiple sclerosis. Sequenced by immunoSEQ multiplex PCR; TCRdb stores in-frame clones only, minus some. Among 20,000 to 25,000 clones listed, about 90% were seen once. Here the sequenced sample was CD8+ T cells from peripheral blood mononuclear cells, taken after pregnancy. Receptor source: a female donor with multiple sclerosis, enrolled in a pregnancy study.

The chain joins TRBV6-4 to TRBJ2-7, with unresolved D. Between the trimmed V and J ends, which lost 6 bases and 0 bases, there was a span of 15 bases. This CDR3 comprises 15 residues. The germline CDR1 and CDR2 sequences are MRHNA and SNTAGT. CDR3 amino acids: CASRFGQTVSYEQYF. CDR3 in DNA: TGTGCCAGCAGGTTTGGTCAAACGGTCTCCTACGAGCAGTACTTC.

This clone was seen a few times. V gene TRBV7-9 combines with J gene TRBJ2-7, with 14 nucleotides matching TRBD2. CDR3 length: 17 amino acids. Germline loops: CDR1 SEHNR, CDR2 FQNEAQ (reference sequence). V was pared by 5 bases and J by 3 bases, with 9 bases of the junction left unmatched. The CDR3 is CASSTGTSGSQGYEQYF. The CDR3 DNA is TGTGCCAGCAGCACCGGGACTAGCGGGAGTCAGGGCTACGAGCAGTACTTC.

The V gene is TRBV19, the J gene TRBJ2-7; TRBD2 matches at 9 bases. CDR3 length equals 14 residues. Germline CDR1 is LNHDA and CDR2 is SQIVND (reference sequence). Trimming removed 6 bases from V and 2 bases from J; junction bases left unmatched: 5. CDR3 region: CASRGASGTYEQYF. CDR3 nucleotides: TGTGCCAGTAGAGGGGCTAGCGGGACCTACGAGCAGTACTTC.

The chain recombines TRBV10-3 with TRBJ1-2; D might be TRBD1 (6 bases). V lost 8 bases, J lost 2 bases, and 12 bases lay in between. The CDR3 length is 13 residues. The germline CDR1 and CDR2 sequences are ENHRY and SYGVKD. In DNA, the CDR3 is TGTGCCATCTCGACTACAGGGAACTATGGCTACACCTTC. It is translated as CAISTTGNYGYTF.

V and J are TRBV7-3 and TRBJ2-5; TRBD1 agrees at 9 bases. The CDR3 is 17 residues long. CDR1 is SGHTA, CDR2 FQGTGA, per germline. V lost 5 bases and J lost 1; bases outside the gene matches: 11. The CDR3, as DNA: TGTGCCAGCAGCCAACGACCGGGACAGGGACTCCAAGAGACCCAGTACTTC. Protein product: CASSQRPGQGLQETQYF.

The V gene is TRBV6-5, the J gene TRBJ2-5; 8 nucleotides agree with TRBD2. This CDR3 spans 13 amino acids. V shed 2 bases, J shed 7 bases, and the junction held 3 bases outside the gene matches. The germline CDR1 and CDR2 sequences are MNHEY and SVGAGI. CDR3 DNA: TGTGCCAGCAGTTACCCCCTAGCGGGGACCCAGTACTTC. Amino acid sequence: CASSYPLAGTQYF.

The rearrangement uses TRBV27 and TRBJ1-2; D might be TRBD1 (5 bases). The V gene lost 5 bases and the J gene lost 7 bases, with 14 bases spanning the gap. This CDR3 has 13 amino acids. In germline, CDR1 is MNHEY, CDR2 SMNVEV (reference sequence). This CDR3 is CASSSQGDSGYTF. In DNA form, the CDR3 reads TGTGCCAGCAGTAGCCAGGGTGATAGTGGCTACACCTTC.

The chain is built from TRBV9 and TRBJ1-2; D not certain. This CDR3 has 12 amino acids. The V end lost 0 bases, the J end lost 8 bases, and 8 bases lay between the germline ends. CDR1 SGDLS and CDR2 YYNGEE come from the germline V gene. The CDR3 DNA sequence: TGTGCCAGCAGCGTAGATTCCCAGGGCTACACCTTC. As protein: CASSVDSQGYTF.

This chain links TRBV4-1 with TRBJ2-2; D might be TRBD1 (5 bases). The germline gives CDR1 MGHRA, CDR2 YSYEKL. The CDR3 totals 16 residues. Trimming took 0 bases from V and 3 from J, leaving 11 bases between them. The CDR3 DNA is TGCGCCAGCAGCCAAGAAGGGGAAGCCTACACCGGGGAGCTGTTTTTT. This encodes CASSQEGEAYTGELFF.

This chain links TRBV9 with TRBJ2-3, with TRBD1 matching over 8 bases. Per germline, CDR1 SGDLS and CDR2 YYNGEE. V dropped 1 base and J dropped 5; count of bases not matched to a gene: 6. The CDR3 runs to 15 residues. The CDR3 protein is CASSVLGDRGDTQYF. DNA for the CDR3: TGTGCCAGCAGCGTATTGGGAGACAGGGGAGATACGCAGTATTTT. Variable domain in full (rest from reference TRBV9 and TRBJ2-3): DSGVTQTPKHLITATGQRVTLRCSPRSGDLSVYWYQQSLDQGLQFLIQYYNGEERAKGNILERFSAQQFPDLHSELNLSSLELGDSALYFCASSVLGDRGDTQYFGPGTRLTVL.

The rearrangement uses TRBV5-4 and TRBJ1-5, with D uncertain. This CDR3 contains 16 residues. The germline V gene has CDR1 SGHNT and CDR2 YYREEE (reference sequence). V was shortened by 2 bases and J by 3 bases, with 15 bases between the two germline ends. In nucleotides, the CDR3 is TGTGCCAGCAGCTTTTGGGGTTGGGAGGACAATCAGCCCCAGCATTTT. Encoded protein: CASSFWGWEDNQPQHF.

V usage is TRBV19 and J usage is TRBJ1-2; no clear D gene. Trimming took off 3 bases at V and 4 bases at J, with 9 bases between the two ends. Germline CDR1 is LNHDA and CDR2 is SQIVND (reference sequence). This CDR3 has 13 residues. The CDR3 loop is CASSIREFYGYTF. The CDR3 nucleotides read TGTGCCAGTAGTATCCGGGAGTTCTATGGCTACACCTTC.

The rearrangement uses TRBV9 and TRBJ1-4; weak D call: TRBD1 (6 bases). The CDR3 sequence is 15 residues long. Trimming pared 0 bases from V and 7 bases from J, leaving 13 bases between. CDR1 SGDLS and CDR2 YYNGEE come from the germline V gene. CDR3 sequence: CASSVGRGMGEKLFF. CDR3 bases: TGTGCCAGCAGCGTAGGAAGGGGGATGGGTGAAAAACTGTTTTTT.

V is TRBV7-9 and J is TRBJ2-7; 11 bases map to TRBD2. V lost 5 bases to trimming and J lost 2 bases; unmatched junction nucleotides: 8. CDR3 length: 16 amino acids. CDR1 and CDR2 (germline): SEHNR, FQNEAQ (reference sequence). The CDR3, as DNA: TGTGCCAGCAGCCCGGCGACTAGCGGGACCGCCTACGAGCAGTACTTC. Translation gives CASSPATSGTAYEQYF.

The CDR3 region is CASSFDLTYEQYF. In DNA form, the CDR3 reads TGTGCCAGCAGTTTCGATTTGACTTACGAGCAGTACTTC. The V and J genes are TRBV6-5 and TRBJ2-7; D gene uncertain. The V end was cut by 4 bases, the J end by 4 bases, with 11 bases between. Germline values: CDR1 MNHEY, CDR2 SVGAGI. CDR3 length equals 13 residues.

The CDR3 reads CASSTSTGTSYEQYF. The DNA for the CDR3 is TGTGCCAGTAGTACATCAACCGGGACTAGCTACGAGCAGTACTTC. V and J are TRBV19 and TRBJ2-7, with TRBD2 matching over 8 bases. CDR1 is LNHDA, CDR2 SQIVND, per germline (reference sequence). J was trimmed by 3 bases and V by 4 bases; bases with no gene match: 8. This CDR3 spans 15 amino acids.

The V gene is TRBV15, the J gene TRBJ1-4, with a tentative D call TRBD1 (5 bases). This CDR3 has 15 amino acids. Per germline, CDR1 LNHNV and CDR2 YYDKDF (reference sequence). Trimming shortened V by 3 bases and J by 4 bases, and 12 bases separated the two germline ends. The CDR3 coding sequence is TGTGCCACCAGCAGCGTGTGGGGGGTTAATGAAAAACTGTTTTTT. The encoded protein is CATSSVWGVNEKLFF.

The chain couples TRBV5-4 to TRBJ2-2, with 7 bases matching TRBD2. The germline V gene encodes CDR1 SGHNT and CDR2 YYREEE (reference sequence). The CDR3 extends over 17 amino acids. V lost 0 bases to trimming and J lost 3 bases; unmatched junction nucleotides: 8. The CDR3 DNA sequence: TGTGCCAGCAGCTTGGTTGGCGGGAGATACGACACCGGGGAGCTGTTTTTT. This sequence encodes CASSLVGGRYDTGELFF.

V is TRBV7-9 and J is TRBJ1-5; 7 positions match TRBD1. The germline V gene has CDR1 SEHNR and CDR2 FQNEAQ (reference sequence). V was pared by 5 bases and J by 6 bases, with 13 bases of the junction left unmatched. The CDR3 covers 16 residues. CDR3 amino acids: CASSATGDRGSQPQHF. In DNA, the CDR3 is TGTGCCAGCAGCGCCACAGGGGATCGAGGTAGTCAGCCCCAGCATTTT.

The chain is built from TRBV9 and TRBJ2-3, with D perhaps matching TRBD2 (6 bases). The CDR3 is made up of 15 amino acids. The V end was cut by 0 bases, the J end by 5 bases, with 13 bases between. Germline assignment: CDR1 SGDLS and CDR2 YYNGEE. The CDR3 loop is CASSVAGRTGDTQYF. As DNA, the CDR3 is TGTGCCAGCAGCGTAGCCGGGAGAACTGGAGATACGCAGTATTTT.

This chain connects TRBV2 to TRBJ2-5; 11 bases map to TRBD2. From germline, CDR1 is SNHLY and CDR2 FYNNEI. This CDR3 is 15 amino acids long. J gave up 0 bases and V 5 bases, and 2 bases lay outside the gene matches. The CDR3 region has the DNA TGTGCCAGCAGTTCGACTAGCGGGGACCAAGAGACCCAGTACTTC. It yields the protein CASSSTSGDQETQYF.